Included here is one T cell receptor beta chain sequence, with context. Its antigen is unidentified. The PCR employed 60 Vbeta primers together with 13 Jbeta primers. Some clones are missing from TCRdb's copy, which holds only in-frame ones; the method was immunoSEQ multiplex PCR. The sample gives about 190,000 clones, roughly 80% of which show up once; roughly 1.5% is in the top ten. This entry belongs to a study of cytomegalovirus exposure and HLA in healthy donors. In the study overall: A data release that came early held 80 million or so unique TCRs from HLA-typed donors. The study, taken as a whole, reports: For cytomegalovirus status, the classifier reportedly gave diagnoses with high specificity and sensitivity. CMV serostatus alone was available as immune exposure information.

There are 20 residues in the CDR3. The study sampled nominally healthy donors, though unrecorded immune exposures were likely. Material: PBMCs. The chain employs TRBV21-1 and TRBJ2-6; the table's D call of TRBD2 was not tested on the DNA. TRBV21-1 is noted as a pseudogene. The TCR originated in a woman aged 18-35 years in good health and CMV-seronegative. The CDR3 sequence is CASSKRGVKQVYSGANVLTF. CDR3 DNA: TGTGCCAGCAGCAAACGGGGGGTAAAACAGGTATACTCTGGGGCCAACGTCCTGACTTTC.